This entry lists 30 T cell receptor beta chains sequenced from one sample in a study of neoadjuvant nivolumab and ipilimumab in lung cancer (dated by TCRdb to 2018 to 2021). The sample's time point label, decoded: at surgical resection after neoadjuvant nivolumab +/- ipilimumab. Library preparation employed the immunoSEQ multiplex PCR assay. The immuneACCESS repertoire file appears here via TCRdb, limited to in-frame rearrangements. These files lack a portion of the clones; in checked studies, under half of the deficit traces to unresolved V genes, and the cause of the others is not known. The sample table contains fewer than 35,000 clones; only one count was recorded for 90% of them. Roughly 5.3% of the sample rests with the top ten. Here the sequenced sample was peripheral blood, taken after neoadjuvant nivolumab, alone or with ipilimumab, at or shortly before surgery. Source of these receptors: an adult with non-small cell lung cancer.

The chain joins TRBV10-3 to TRBJ1-3; 7 bases are shared with TRBD1. V lost 5 bases, J lost 2 bases, and 12 bases stayed unmatched. CDR1 and CDR2 from the germline V gene are ENHRY and SYGVKD. The CDR3 totals 17 residues. The CDR3 DNA is TGTGCCATCAGTCAAACAGGCAGGGGGAAAGCTGGAAACACCATATATTTT. Translating it yields CAISQTGRGKAGNTIYF.

J is TRBJ2-5 and V is TRBV5-1; weak D call: TRBD2 (7 bases). Germline V gene data show CDR1 as SGHRS and CDR2 as YFSETQ. V lost 4 bases, J lost 4 bases, and 17 bases lay in between. The CDR3 runs to 15 residues. The CDR3 DNA reads TGCGCCAGCAGCCCGGTGGGGGGGCTGAGAGAGACCCAGTACTTC. Translated: CASSPVGGLRETQYF.

V usage is TRBV18 and J usage is TRBJ2-2; 7 bases line up with TRBD1. CDR1 is KGHSH, CDR2 LQKENI, per germline. The CDR3 has 15 residues. V was clipped by 5 bases and J by 6 bases; unmatched bases: 9. The CDR3 DNA sequence: TGTGCCAGCTCAATTGGGACAGACGGCGCCGGGGAGCTGTTTTTT. Its protein is CASSIGTDGAGELFF.

This sequence joins TRBV10-2 and TRBJ1-2; no reliable D call. CDR3 length: 15 amino acids. The germline V and J ends were trimmed by 2 bases and 4 bases, with 14 bases remaining between them. CDR1 and CDR2 (germline): WSHSY, SAAADI. The CDR3 region is CASSERRAGIYGYTF. As DNA, the CDR3 is TGCGCCAGCAGTGAGAGAAGGGCCGGGATCTATGGCTACACCTTC.

The chain employs TRBV11-3 and TRBJ2-3; either TRBD1 or TRBD2 may fit D (6 bases each). The CDR3 covers 13 residues. The germline gives CDR1 SGHNT, CDR2 YENEEA. V lost 5 bases, J lost 4 bases, and 10 bases lay in between. CDR3 in amino acids: CASSIGGPDTQYF. DNA for the CDR3: TGTGCCAGCAGCATAGGGGGGCCAGATACGCAGTATTTT.

The rearrangement joins TRBV4-1 to TRBJ1-1; the match to TRBD1 covers 9 bases. Per germline, CDR1 MGHRA and CDR2 YSYEKL. The CDR3 has 18 residues. The V segment lost 1 base and the J segment 1 base; nucleotides outside the gene matches: 10. The CDR3 spells CASSQVWTGAVPNTEAFF. The CDR3 bases are TGCGCCAGCAGCCAAGTTTGGACAGGGGCAGTTCCGAACACTGAAGCTTTCTTT.

The chain couples TRBV5-1 to TRBJ1-1; D gene ambiguous. The CDR3 sequence is 13 residues long. The germline V gene has CDR1 SGHRS and CDR2 YFSETQ. V was shortened by 5 bases and J by 0 bases, with 8 bases between the two germline ends. The CDR3: CASRTAMNTEAFF. As DNA, the CDR3 is TGCGCCAGCAGAACAGCAATGAACACTGAAGCTTTCTTT.

The CDR3 coding sequence is TGTGCCAGCAGCAAGCAGCCCAGGGATACGCAGTATTTT. Residues: CASSKQPRDTQYF. The chain combines TRBV7-8 with TRBJ2-3; no firm D call. Trimming took off 5 bases at V and 6 bases at J, with 12 bases between the two ends. CDR1 is SGHVS and CDR2 is FQNEAQ in the germline V gene. This CDR3 comprises 13 residues.

This sequence joins TRBV7-9 and TRBJ1-5; perhaps TRBD1 as D (5 bases). The CDR3 has 14 residues. Trimming took off 0 bases at V and 2 bases at J, with 5 bases between the two ends. In germline, CDR1 is SEHNR, CDR2 FQNEAQ (reference sequence). The CDR3 here is CASSLAGGNQPQHF. The DNA for the CDR3 is TGTGCCAGCAGCTTAGCAGGGGGCAATCAGCCCCAGCATTTT.

V usage is TRBV2 and J usage is TRBJ2-7; 8 nucleotides line up with TRBD1. Germline CDR1 and CDR2: SNHLY and FYNNEI. V lost 4 bases and J lost 6; bases outside the gene matches: 2. This CDR3 contains 12 residues. CDR3 in DNA: TGTGCCAGCAGTGCCGACAGGGGCGAGCAGTACTTC. Its protein is CASSADRGEQYF.

This chain joins TRBV9 and TRBJ2-3; 9 bases agree with TRBD2. The CDR3 loop spans 16 amino acids. CDR1 is SGDLS and CDR2 is YYNGEE in the germline V gene. J was trimmed by 4 bases and V by 2 bases; bases with no gene match: 8. CDR3 loop: CASSVGAGGLADTQYF. The CDR3 DNA reads as TGTGCCAGCAGCGTCGGGGCGGGGGGGCTCGCAGATACGCAGTATTTT.

The chain has TRBV10-2 and TRBJ1-1; the D is unclear. The CDR3 covers 12 residues. CDR1 and CDR2 (germline): WSHSY, SAAADI. V dropped 0 bases and J dropped 8 bases, with 7 bases sitting between them. The CDR3 reads CASSESWREAFF. The CDR3, as DNA: TGCGCCAGCAGTGAGTCGTGGAGGGAAGCTTTCTTT.

V is TRBV10-3 and J is TRBJ2-5, with D unclear. Germline CDR1 and CDR2: ENHRY and SYGVKD. This CDR3 is built from 13 residues. V dropped 3 bases and J dropped 1 base, with 6 bases sitting between them. The CDR3 is CAISDVLQETQYF. Written as DNA, the CDR3 is TGTGCCATCAGTGACGTACTCCAAGAGACCCAGTACTTC.

The chain recombines TRBV29-1 with TRBJ2-2; the match to TRBD2 covers 9 bases. V lost 6 bases to trimming and J lost 6 bases; unmatched junction nucleotides: 8. CDR3 length equals 14 residues. Per germline, CDR1 SQVTM and CDR2 ANQGSEA. For the CDR3, the DNA is TGCAGCGTAGGGCGGGGGGGCCACCCCGGGGAGCTGTTTTTT. The encoded protein is CSVGRGGHPGELFF.

This chain joins TRBV6-5 and TRBJ1-1; no reliable D call. The CDR3 covers 12 residues. V was trimmed by 8 bases and J by 2 bases, leaving 9 bases between them. CDR1 is MNHEY and CDR2 is SVGAGI in the germline V gene. CDR3 DNA: TGTGCCAGCCAGGATCCAAACACTGAAGCTTTCTTT. Its translation: CASQDPNTEAFF.

The chain employs TRBV7-9 and TRBJ1-2; TRBD1 aligns across 7 bases. CDR3 length: 14 amino acids. V gave up 2 bases and J gave up 3 bases; unmatched junction bases: 3. Germline V gene data show CDR1 as SEHNR and CDR2 as FQNEAQ (reference sequence). The CDR3 reads CASSLSTGDYGYTF. CDR3 nucleotides: TGTGCCAGCAGCTTATCTACAGGGGACTATGGCTACACCTTC.

The CDR3 region is CASRGTGNQPQHF. DNA for the CDR3: TGTGCCAGTCGCGGGACAGGTAATCAGCCCCAGCATTTT. V gene TRBV19 combines with J gene TRBJ1-5, with TRBD1 matching 8 bases. CDR1 LNHDA and CDR2 SQIVND come from the germline V gene (reference sequence). V shed 8 bases, J shed 4 bases, and the junction held 4 bases outside the gene matches. The CDR3 covers 13 residues.

This clone was recorded once. This chain uses TRBV18 with TRBJ2-6, with 8 bases matching TRBD1. With V trimmed by 1 base and J by 2 bases, 4 bases remained unmatched. Germline-derived CDR1 and CDR2 are KGHSH and LQKENI. The CDR3 extends over 17 amino acids. The CDR3 DNA reads TGTGCCAGCTCACCACTAGGACAGGGAACTGGGGCCAACGTCCTGACTTTC. Protein product: CASSPLGQGTGANVLTF.

The CDR3 DNA is TGTGCCAGCAGCGCCCAGACAGGGTTCACTGAAGCTTTCTTT. It translates to CASSAQTGFTEAFF. The V gene is TRBV9, the J gene TRBJ1-1, with 7 bases aligning to TRBD1. Germline V gene sequence: CDR1 SGDLS, CDR2 YYNGEE. V shed 3 bases, J shed 4 bases, and the junction held 6 bases outside the gene matches. The CDR3 totals 14 residues.

This sequence joins TRBV7-3 and TRBJ2-3; tentatively, D is TRBD2 (5 bases). The CDR3 covers 17 residues. The V end was cut by 2 bases, the J end by 1 base, with 16 bases between. CDR1 and CDR2 (germline): SGHTA, FQGTGA. CDR3 nucleotide sequence: TGTGCCAGCAGCTTAGGGCTTTTCGGACTGGGCACAGATACGCAGTATTTT. Protein: CASSLGLFGLGTDTQYF.

This chain connects TRBV14 to TRBJ1-1, with a tentative D call TRBD1 (5 bases). The germline V gene has CDR1 SGHDN and CDR2 FVKESK. This CDR3 spans 14 amino acids. Trimming took 4 bases from V and 4 from J, leaving 13 bases between them. This chain's CDR3 is CASSPVGGFTEAFF. As DNA, the CDR3 is TGTGCCAGCAGCCCAGTCGGGGGATTCACTGAAGCTTTCTTT.

The gene calls are TRBV2 and TRBJ2-7; tentative D call: TRBD1 (6 bases). Germline values: CDR1 SNHLY, CDR2 FYNNEI. The V gene lost 8 bases and the J gene lost 0 bases, with 17 bases spanning the gap. The length of the CDR3 is 15 residues. CDR3 region: CASEGGDITSYEQYF. The CDR3 region has the DNA TGTGCCAGCGAGGGTGGGGACATCACCTCCTACGAGCAGTACTTC.

CDR3 bases: TGTGCCAGTACACCTAACAATGAGCAGTTCTTC. Protein sequence: CASTPNNEQFF. The rearrangement uses TRBV11-1 and TRBJ2-1; unclear D gene. Trimming removed 9 bases from V and 5 bases from J, with 8 bases in between. The CDR3 runs to 11 residues. Germline V gives CDR1 SGHAT, CDR2 FQDESV (reference sequence).

The J gene is TRBJ2-1, the V gene TRBV7-9; TRBD2 matches 8 bases. The V segment lost 8 bases and the J segment 3 bases; nucleotides outside the gene matches: 9. The CDR3 is 15 residues long. The germline V gene has CDR1 SEHNR and CDR2 FQNEAQ (reference sequence). The CDR3 nucleotides read TGTGCCAGCCGACGGGGACTAGAGCTCTACAATGAGCAGTTCTTC. It yields the protein CASRRGLELYNEQFF.

The chain recombines TRBV6-1 with TRBJ1-1; D may be TRBD1 (6 bases). The CDR3 runs 12 residues. Germline V gene data show CDR1 as MNHNS and CDR2 as SASEGT. The germline V and J ends were trimmed by 9 bases and 5 bases, with 13 bases remaining between them. CDR3 nucleotides: TGTGCCAGTAGACAGGTCGGAACTGAAGCTTTCTTT. It specifies CASRQVGTEAFF.

This clone was found once. J is TRBJ2-7 and V is TRBV5-5; TRBD1 matches at 12 bases. Germline values: CDR1 SGHKS, CDR2 YYEKEE (reference sequence). CDR3 size: 14 residues. Losses at the gene ends were 3 bases for V and 6 bases for J; bases not matched to a gene: 4. CDR3 in amino acids: CASSWGTGGIEQYF. The CDR3 DNA reads TGTGCCAGCAGCTGGGGGACAGGGGGCATCGAGCAGTACTTC.

V gene TRBV29-1 combines with J gene TRBJ1-3; D not resolved. CDR1 is SQVTM and CDR2 is ANQGSEA in the germline V gene. V shed 6 bases and J shed 0 bases, with 9 bases lying between them. This CDR3 contains 13 residues. CDR3 protein: CSVAITSGNTIYF. The DNA for the CDR3 is TGCAGCGTCGCGATTACCTCTGGAAACACCATATATTTT. Drawing the rest from reference TRBV29-1 and TRBJ1-3, the complete variable domain is SAVISQKPSRDICQRGTSLTIQCQVDSQVTMMFWYRQQPGQSLTLIATANQGSEATYESGFVIDKFPISRPNLTFSTLTVSNMSPEDSSIYLCSVAITSGNTIYFGEGSWLTVV.

V usage is TRBV11-2 and J usage is TRBJ2-4; the D gene is possibly TRBD2 (5 bases). CDR1 is SGHAT, CDR2 FQNNGV, per germline. The CDR3 is 17 residues long. V lost 0 bases, J lost 0 bases, and 12 bases lay in between. CDR3 nucleotide sequence: TGTGCCAGCAGCTTAGATTCCGGGGTCAGAGCCAAAAACATTCAGTACTTC. It specifies CASSLDSGVRAKNIQYF.

The chain employs TRBV27 and TRBJ1-4; D is ambiguous. Looked up from germline, CDR1 is MNHEY and CDR2 is SMNVEV (reference sequence). CDR3 size: 15 residues. V was shortened by 3 bases and J by 8 bases, with 16 bases between the two germline ends. CDR3 sequence (DNA): TGTGCCAGCAGTTTGGCGCCCCGGGGAAACGAAAAACTGTTTTTT. Translated, it gives CASSLAPRGNEKLFF.

This clone was detected once. This chain joins TRBV15 and TRBJ2-7; 7 bases agree with TRBD1. Germline loops: CDR1 LNHNV, CDR2 YYDKDF (reference sequence). The CDR3 has 14 amino acids. V shed 4 bases, J shed 2 bases, and the junction held 5 bases outside the gene matches. The CDR3 DNA reads as TGTGCCACCAGCACGGACAGGATTACCTACGAGCAGTACTTC. Its translation is CATSTDRITYEQYF.